A selection of T cell receptor beta chains follows, all from one sample in a study of T cell repertoires in cytomegalovirus infection. TCRdb independently ran MiXCR on the reads; one entry per CDR3 protein. The sample carries some 680,000 distinct CDR3 sequences, 35% recorded once. Sequencing was performed on PBMCs. The receptors derive from a human donor in good health (CMV status not recorded). Some clones in this sample may be carry-over from other donors' samples. CDR3s include the opening cysteine and the closing phenylalanine or tryptophan. Fields, in order: D gene, J gene, CDR3 length, V gene, clone size, CDR3 protein, CDR3 DNA. D genes are given only for firm matches. Only part of the rows carry a size: once, few, many, or a class if the clone is expanded.

TRBD2,TRBJ2-1,16,TRBV6-1,NA,CASRSGLAGGPNEQFF,TGTGCCAGCAGGTCCGGACTAGCGGGAGGGCCCAATGAGCAGTTCTTC
NA,TRBJ1-2,16,TRBV4-1,NA,CASSQSKGLRNYGYTF,TGCGCCAGCAGCCAATCTAAGGGACTTCGAAACTATGGCTACACCTTC
NA,TRBJ2-1,16,TRBV7-6,many,CASSPDIRSSYNEQFF,TGTGCCAGCAGCCCGGACATTAGGAGCTCCTACAATGAGCAGTTCTTC
NA,TRBJ2-1,15,TRBV9,few,CASSVAGAIYNEQFF,TGTGCCAGCAGCGTAGCAGGGGCGATCTACAATGAGCAGTTCTTC
NA,TRBJ1-4,13,TRBV6-6,few,CATQRGTNEKLFF,TGTGCCACCCAAAGGGGCACTAATGAAAAACTGTTTTTT
NA,TRBJ2-5,15,TRBV19,many,CASSIAAGAEETQYF,TGTGCCAGTAGTATTGCGGCAGGGGCAGAAGAGACCCAGTACTTC
NA,TRBJ1-1,13,TRBV7-7,few,CASSVSPGAEAFF,TGTGCTAGCAGCGTATCCCCTGGGGCTGAAGCTTTCTTT
TRBD1,TRBJ1-2,14,TRBV20-1,NA,CSAARQGVGYGYTF,TGCAGTGCCGCGAGACAGGGGGTGGGCTATGGCTACACCTTC
TRBD1,TRBJ1-2,14,TRBV6-5,once,CASSYDRGSYGYTF,TGTGCCAGCAGTTACGACAGGGGCTCCTATGGCTACACCTTC
NA,TRBJ2-1,12,TRBV9,many,CASSVGYNEQFF,TGTGCCAGCAGCGTAGGCTACAATGAGCAGTTCTTC
TRBD2,TRBJ2-1,14,TRBV29-1,NA,CSAPGEGLGNEQFF,TGCAGCGCCCCGGGGGAGGGGCTGGGCAATGAGCAGTTCTTC
NA,TRBJ2-2,12,TRBV7-9,few,CASSSSPGELFF,TGTGCCAGCAGCTCCTCCCCCGGGGAGCTGTTTTTT
TRBD1,TRBJ1-1,13,TRBV6-2/TRBV6-3,NA,CASADRVGTEAFF,TGTGCCAGCGCTGACAGGGTAGGCACTGAAGCTTTCTTT
TRBD1,TRBJ1-4,16,TRBV27,NA,CASRKPTGTGLGELFF,TGTGCCAGCAGGAAGCCTACCGGGACAGGGCTTGGGGAACTGTTTTTT
NA,TRBJ2-5,13,TRBV27,few,CASSWSLQETQYF,TGTGCCAGCAGTTGGTCTCTCCAAGAGACCCAGTACTTC
NA,TRBJ1-6,14,TRBV2,NA,CASSGFKGGSPLHF,TGTGCCAGCAGCGGATTCAAGGGGGGGTCACCCCTCCACTTT
NA,TRBJ1-1,18,TRBV5-8,few,CASSLVFTNRFMNTEAFF,TGTGCCAGCAGCTTGGTATTTACGAACAGATTTATGAACACTGAAGCTTTCTTT
NA,TRBJ2-1,14,TRBV20-1,once,CSARRAGSQKEQFF,TGCAGTGCAAGGCGCGCGGGCTCTCAAAAGGAGCAGTTCTTC
TRBD1,TRBJ2-7,16,TRBV13,few,CASSSGQGTLTYEQYF,TGTGCCAGCAGCTCCGGACAGGGGACCTTAACCTACGAGCAGTACTTC
NA,TRBJ1-5,14,TRBV28,NA,CASSASGGRPPQHF,TGTGCCAGCAGCGCGTCGGGGGGCCGCCCACCCCAGCATTTT
NA,TRBJ2-7,15,TRBV2,once,CARSERLRGTYEQYF,TGTGCCCGCAGTGAGCGGCTTCGTGGGACCTACGAGCAGTACTTC
NA,TRBJ1-5,15,TRBV7-8,NA,CASSLVPRLGQPQHF,TGTGCCAGCAGCTTAGTCCCTAGACTGGGTCAGCCCCAGCATTTT
NA,TRBJ1-2,12,TRBV19,NA,CASRAGGYGYTF,TGTGCCAGTAGGGCGGGAGGGTACGGCTACACCTTC
NA,TRBJ2-7,12,TRBV7-2,NA,CASSLGPYDKYF,TGTGCCAGCAGCTTAGGTCCCTACGATAAGTACTTC
TRBD1,TRBJ2-3,15,TRBV6-5,NA,CASSYRDRVADTQYF,TGTGCCAGCAGTTACCGGGACAGGGTAGCAGATACGCAGTATTTT
NA,TRBJ1-1,12,TRBV12-3/TRBV12-4,NA,CASSLSLTEAFF,TGTGCCAGCAGTTTATCACTCACTGAAGCTTTCTTT
NA,TRBJ2-7,16,TRBV6-6,NA,CASSPPQALGSYEQYF,TGTGCCAGCAGTCCTCCTCAGGCACTGGGTTCCTACGAGCAGTACTTC
TRBD1,TRBJ1-2,13,TRBV7-9,few,CASSRDRAEGYTF,TGTGCCAGCAGCCGGGACAGGGCGGAGGGCTACACCTTC
NA,TRBJ1-3,16,TRBV7-2,many,CASSLVATYSGNTIYF,TGTGCCAGCAGCTTAGTGGCCACATACTCTGGAAACACCATATATTTT
TRBD1,TRBJ1-4,16,TRBV29-1,NA,CSVDGSGGAGDEKLFF,TGCAGCGTTGATGGGTCAGGGGGCGCGGGGGATGAAAAACTGTTTTTT
TRBD2,TRBJ2-1,16,TRBV7-8,NA,CASSYRGRANSPEQFF,TGTGCCAGCAGCTATCGCGGGAGGGCTAATTCTCCTGAGCAGTTCTTC
TRBD2,TRBJ2-1,17,TRBV7-9,many,CASSLNPGRGPYNEQFF,TGTGCCAGCAGCTTAAATCCCGGGAGGGGCCCTTACAATGAGCAGTTCTTC